This T cell receptor beta chain was observed in a study of cytomegalovirus exposure and HLA in healthy donors. Study summary: Early released data had 65 million to 100 million unique TCRs, all coming from HLA-typed donors.

This CDR3 region has 14 residues. The germline V gene encodes CDR1 ENHRY and CDR2 SYGVKD. The ends lost 7 bases at V and 2 bases at J; junction bases unmatched: 5. PCR involved 60 Vbeta and 13 Jbeta primers. Produced via immunoSEQ multiplex PCR; TCRdb's table is partial and in-frame only. The table has tens of thousands of clones, 86% seen once. Concerning this clone itself: What it binds is unknown.

Study observations and caveats: Listed as cytomegalovirus-associated were 164 TCR beta chains. The study had only CMV serostatus as immune exposure information. A later analysis reportedly identified an Asian-associated ancestry cluster as carrying fewer N-insertions than the roughly 600-donor mean.

This receptor was taken from a man aged 25-40 years in good health and CMV-seropositive. The sequenced sample consisted of PBMCs. The gene calls are TRBV10-3 and TRBJ2-7, with 10 bases aligning to TRBD1. The CDR3 DNA is TGTGCCATCAATACGGGACAGGGGACCTACGAGCAGTACTTC. It encodes CAINTGQGTYEQYF.